Below, 29 T cell receptor beta chains from the same sample are listed, as sequenced in a study of cytomegalovirus exposure and HLA in healthy donors. The study ran its PCR with 60 Vbeta and 13 Jbeta primers. Sequencing was performed with immunoSEQ multiplex PCR; in TCRdb, only in-frame clones are kept and a portion is missing. The repertoire holds roughly 99,000 clones, about four fifths seen once, with roughly 2.5% in the top ten. Material: PBMCs. The origin of the receptors is a man aged 25-45 years in good health and CMV-seropositive.

The chain employs TRBV7-2 and TRBJ2-3; 7 bases are a match to TRBD2. The CDR3 spans 15 residues. V lost 1 base to trimming and J lost 0 bases; unmatched junction nucleotides: 1. Germline V gene sequence: CDR1 SGHTA, CDR2 FQGNSA. The CDR3 coding sequence is TGTGCCAGCAGCTTAGACGGGAGGAGCACAGATACGCAGTATTTT. As protein: CASSLDGRSTDTQYF.

The chain recombines TRBV25-1 with TRBJ2-1; the D is unclear. Trimming took off 7 bases at V and 0 bases at J, with 13 bases between the two ends. The germline V gene encodes CDR1 MGHDK and CDR2 SYGVNS. The CDR3 extends over 15 amino acids. CDR3 sequence (DNA): TGTGCCAGCACCAACTTAAGGAGCTCCTACAATGAGCAGTTCTTC. Residues: CASTNLRSSYNEQFF.

This chain links TRBV5-1 with TRBJ2-2; D call uncertain. The CDR3 is 15 residues long. Germline V lookup: CDR1 SGHRS, CDR2 YFSETQ. Trimming removed 3 bases from V and 4 bases from J, with 13 bases in between. The CDR3 reads CASSWSDTGTGELFF. The CDR3 nucleotides are TGCGCCAGCAGCTGGAGTGATACGGGCACCGGGGAGCTGTTTTTT.

In this sample, this clone turned up a few times. The chain uses TRBV4-2 and TRBJ1-2; a weak D match, TRBD1 (5 bases). V was trimmed by 4 bases and J by 8 bases, leaving 8 bases between them. Germline V gene sequence: CDR1 LGHNA, CDR2 YNFKEQ. There are 11 residues in the CDR3. The DNA of the CDR3 is TGTGCCAGCAGCCCCGGGGGAGGCTACACCTTC. Amino acid sequence: CASSPGGGYTF.

This chain uses TRBV10-3 with TRBJ2-3; TRBD2 matches at 12 bases. With V trimmed by 9 bases and J by 0 bases, 10 bases remained unmatched. Germline V gives CDR1 ENHRY, CDR2 SYGVKD. This CDR3 is 17 amino acids long. CDR3 bases: TGTGCCATAACGACTAGCGGGGGTTACACTAGCACAGATACGCAGTATTTT. Protein: CAITTSGGYTSTDTQYF.

The rearrangement joins TRBV4-2 to TRBJ2-3, with 9 bases that match TRBD2. Trimming took 1 base from V and 3 from J; bases not matched to a gene: 5. This CDR3 has 16 residues. The germline V gene has CDR1 LGHNA and CDR2 YNFKEQ. CDR3 sequence (DNA): TGTGCCAGCAGCCAAGCGGCGGGGGGGCATACAGATACGCAGTATTTT. This gives the protein CASSQAAGGHTDTQYF.

This chain uses TRBV5-1 with TRBJ2-3; TRBD1 matches 7 bases. The ends lost 2 bases at V and 2 bases at J; junction bases unmatched: 5. The CDR3 is 15 residues long. Germline loops: CDR1 SGHRS, CDR2 YFSETQ. CDR3 nucleotides: TGCGCCAGCAGCTTCCAGACAGGGCCCACAGATACGCAGTATTTT. Its protein is CASSFQTGPTDTQYF.

The table lists this clone with a count of one. The CDR3: CASSQAGGGIDYGYTF. CDR3 DNA: TGTGCCAGCAGCCAGGCAGGGGGCGGAATTGACTATGGCTACACCTTC. The rearrangement uses TRBV11-3 and TRBJ1-2, with 8 bases fitting TRBD1. V gave up 5 bases and J gave up 3 bases; unmatched junction bases: 11. Looked up from germline, CDR1 is SGHNT and CDR2 is YENEEA. This CDR3 region has 16 residues.

The rearrangement uses TRBV5-1 and TRBJ1-6; weak D call: TRBD1 (5 bases). Trimming pared 2 bases from V and 2 bases from J, leaving 8 bases between. Germline CDR1 and CDR2: SGHRS and YFSETQ. The CDR3 loop spans 15 amino acids. DNA of the CDR3: TGCGCCAGCAGCTTCCAGGGCCCCTATAATTCACCCCTCCACTTT. This gives the protein CASSFQGPYNSPLHF.

The V gene is TRBV2, the J gene TRBJ1-6, with TRBD1 as a possible D gene (5 bases). CDR1 is SNHLY, CDR2 FYNNEI, per germline. V was cut by 6 bases and J by 14 bases, with 8 bases left in between. This CDR3 spans 10 amino acids. CDR3 amino acids: CASSATALHF. The CDR3 DNA sequence: TGTGCCAGCAGCGCGACAGCCCTCCACTTT.

V usage is TRBV9 and J usage is TRBJ2-3, with D perhaps TRBD2 (7 bases). Germline loops: CDR1 SGDLS, CDR2 YYNGEE. V was cut by 4 bases and J by 8 bases, with 17 bases left in between. The CDR3 is 14 residues long. CDR3 in amino acids: CASSPPGGGRTQYF. Written as DNA, the CDR3 is TGTGCCAGCAGCCCGCCTGGGGGGGGGCGTACGCAGTATTTT.

The rearrangement links TRBV6-1 to TRBJ1-5, with a weak D call TRBD1 (6 bases). Between the trimmed V and J ends, which lost 6 bases and 6 bases, there was a span of 12 bases. This CDR3 is 13 amino acids long. Germline CDR1 reads MNHNS; CDR2 reads SASEGT. CDR3 DNA: TGTGCCAGCAGGCCCAGGGGAAGTCAGCCCCAGCATTTT. Its protein is CASRPRGSQPQHF.

The chain combines TRBV6-1 with TRBJ2-4, with D perhaps TRBD1 (6 bases). The V gene's germline CDR1 is MNHNS and CDR2 SASEGT. CDR3 size: 12 residues. Trimming left V 7 bases short and J 6 bases short, with 10 bases between. This chain's CDR3 is CASTGQLNIQYF. Here the CDR3 DNA reads TGTGCCAGCACCGGACAGTTAAACATTCAGTACTTC.

This sequence joins TRBV10-2 and TRBJ1-4; D ambiguous. Per germline, CDR1 WSHSY and CDR2 SAAADI. The CDR3 has 15 amino acids. V was clipped by 6 bases and J by 0 bases, with 11 bases between them. CDR3 bases: TGCGCCAGCAGGCCCGGGGATGCAACTAATGAAAAACTGTTTTTT. Encoded protein: CASRPGDATNEKLFF.

This chain links TRBV5-4 with TRBJ2-2, with TRBD2 identical over 9 bases. The germline CDR1 and CDR2 sequences are SGHNT and YYREEE (reference sequence). Unmatched junction bases numbered 13, after V lost 3 bases and J lost 7 bases. This CDR3 region has 17 residues. The CDR3: CASSSQGRRGGFGELFF. The DNA for the CDR3 is TGTGCCAGCAGCTCGCAGGGGCGGCGGGGGGGCTTCGGGGAGCTGTTTTTT.

This chain joins TRBV5-6 and TRBJ1-1, with 9 bases identical to TRBD1. The CDR3 consists of 15 residues. The germline gives CDR1 SGHDT, CDR2 YYEEEE. V trimming: 4 bases; J trimming: 5 bases; junction bases outside the gene matches: 9. The CDR3 bases are TGTGCCAGCAGCCCGGTGGACAGGGGCGGGACTGAAGCTTTCTTT. Encoded protein: CASSPVDRGGTEAFF.

The genes are TRBV5-1 and TRBJ2-1; D possibly corresponds to TRBD1 (6 bases). Germline values: CDR1 SGHRS, CDR2 YFSETQ. The CDR3 runs 16 residues. The germline V and J ends were trimmed by 1 base and 1 base, with 12 bases remaining between them. The CDR3 spells CASSLNSGASYNEQFF. For the CDR3, the DNA is TGCGCCAGCAGCTTGAATTCAGGGGCGTCCTACAATGAGCAGTTCTTC.

The J gene is TRBJ2-3, the V gene TRBV7-9; D perhaps matches TRBD2 (6 bases). Trimming took 3 bases from V and 5 from J, leaving 15 bases between them. This CDR3 has 15 residues. CDR1 and CDR2 from the germline V gene are SEHNR and FQNEAQ (reference sequence). CDR3 bases: TGTGCCAGCAGCTTTGAACTAGCCTCCGGAGATACGCAGTATTTT. It is translated as CASSFELASGDTQYF.

This sequence joins TRBV5-1 and TRBJ2-5, with TRBD2 identical over 7 bases. The J call may be in error: the DNA end matches TRBJ2-7 better. The CDR3 loop spans 13 amino acids. Germline lookup yields CDR1 SGHRS and CDR2 YFSETQ. DNA of the CDR3: TGCGCCAGCAGCCCCCGACTAGCCTCCGAGCAGTACTTC. Protein product: CASSPRLASEQYF.

This chain links TRBV13 with TRBJ2-3; 7 nucleotides align to TRBD2. V lost 5 bases and J lost 1; bases outside the gene matches: 6. CDR1 and CDR2 from the germline V gene are PRHDT and FYEKMQ (reference sequence). This CDR3 has 15 residues. The CDR3 region has the DNA TGTGCCAGCAGCATACGGGGGGTCCGCACAGATACGCAGTATTTT. Protein sequence: CASSIRGVRTDTQYF.

The chain employs TRBV13 and TRBJ1-1; a possible D gene is TRBD1 (6 bases). The CDR3 has 15 amino acids. V was cut by 6 bases and J by 4 bases, with 18 bases left in between. CDR1 PRHDT and CDR2 FYEKMQ come from the germline V gene (reference sequence). CDR3 region: CASRVRGGTSTEAFF. The CDR3 coding sequence is TGTGCCAGCAGGGTTAGGGGGGGGACCAGCACTGAAGCTTTCTTT.

The V gene is TRBV10-1, the J gene TRBJ2-5, with D perhaps matching TRBD1 (6 bases). The J call may be faulty, since TRBJ2-7 better matches the DNA end. The germline CDR1 and CDR2 sequences are WNHNN and SYGVQD (reference sequence). The CDR3 consists of 15 residues. The CDR3 bases are TGCGCCAGCAGTGAAGGGACAAGCCTCCGTCACGAGCAGTACTTC. It encodes CASSEGTSLRHEQYF.

This chain links TRBV2 with TRBJ2-1, with 9 bases aligning to TRBD1. Germline V gene lookup returns CDR1 SNHLY and CDR2 FYNNEI. This CDR3 has 18 amino acids. The V and J ends lost 6 bases and 0 bases, in that order; junction bases with no gene match: 12. The CDR3 loop reads CASSSGTGTYISYNEQFF. CDR3 DNA sequence: TGTGCCAGCAGCTCCGGGACAGGGACATATATCTCCTACAATGAGCAGTTCTTC.

Of note for this clone: Germline and junction disagree at one end, which may indicate a read error. V and J are TRBV7-9 and TRBJ2-5; unclear D gene. The V gene's germline CDR1 is SEHNR and CDR2 FQNEAQ (reference sequence). This CDR3 comprises 12 residues. The CDR3 loop reads CSSSLGERTQYF. In DNA, the CDR3 is TGTTCCAGCAGCTTAGGCGAGCGGACCCAGTACTTC. Complete variable domain (other parts from reference TRBV7-9 and TRBJ2-5): DTGVSQNPRHKITKRGQNVTFRCDPISEHNRLYWYRQTLGQGPEFLTYFQNEAQLEKSRLLSDRFSAERPKGSFSTLEIQRTEQGDSAMYLCSSSLGERTQYFGPGTRLLVL.

The chain recombines TRBV2 with TRBJ2-2, with a possible D match to TRBD1 (5 bases). Per germline, CDR1 SNHLY and CDR2 FYNNEI. The V end lost 7 bases, the J end lost 1 base, and 10 bases lay between the germline ends. This CDR3 spans 14 amino acids. For the CDR3, the DNA is TGTGCCAGCAAAGGGGATAGGAACACCGGGGAGCTGTTTTTT. It codes for CASKGDRNTGELFF.

This chain uses TRBV7-6 with TRBJ2-7; D is unclear. Trimming took 5 bases from V and 9 from J, leaving 17 bases between them. CDR1 and CDR2 from the germline V gene are SGHVS and FNYEAQ. The CDR3 is made up of 13 amino acids. CDR3 nucleotides: TGTGCCAGCAGCGCACAGAGTTCCGGCGCGCAGTACTTC. It specifies CASSAQSSGAQYF.

This chain links TRBV30 with TRBJ2-1; 11 nucleotides match TRBD2. This CDR3 has 14 amino acids. The germline V gene has CDR1 GTSNPN and CDR2 SVGIG (reference sequence). As DNA, the CDR3 is TGTGCTTGGGGGACTAGCGGAGCAGGGGGTGAGCAGTTCTTC. As protein: CAWGTSGAGGEQFF.

V gene TRBV4-1 combines with J gene TRBJ2-5; perhaps TRBD2 as D (7 bases). The end of the DNA is better explained by TRBJ2-7, so the J call may be wrong. The CDR3 length is 15 residues. CDR1 and CDR2 from the germline V gene are MGHRA and YSYEKL. The DNA for the CDR3 is TGCGCCAGCAGCCAAGAGGACGGGGGGCACAACGAGCAGTACTTC. Its protein is CASSQEDGGHNEQYF.

This chain joins TRBV27 and TRBJ1-4, with 8 bases fitting TRBD1. Trimming removed 4 bases from V and 12 bases from J; junction bases left unmatched: 10. In germline, CDR1 is MNHEY, CDR2 SMNVEV (reference sequence). The CDR3 length is 14 residues. The CDR3 DNA reads as TGTGCCAGCAGTTCCAGGACAGGGTACGCGGAACTGTTTTTT. This encodes CASSSRTGYAELFF.